This TCR beta chain was identified in a study of cytomegalovirus exposure and HLA in healthy donors. This PCR relied on a set of 60 Vbeta primers and 13 Jbeta primers. Sequencing used immunoSEQ multiplex PCR; TCRdb keeps in-frame clones, though not all of them. The data contain 110,000 to 150,000 clones, around 80% of them singletons. This CDR3 is built from 13 residues. Trimming took 8 bases from V and 2 from J; bases not matched to a gene: 5. The germline V gene has CDR1 ENHRY and CDR2 SYGVKD. The sample was PBMCs. The clonotype originates from a woman between 40 and 50 years old in good health and CMV-seropositive. The J gene is TRBJ2-5, the V gene TRBV10-3; TRBD1 agrees at 7 bases. The CDR3 is CAIGTGDQETQYF. The CDR3 coding sequence is TGTGCCATCGGAACAGGGGATCAAGAGACCCAGTACTTC.